Listed here are 31 T cell receptor beta chains from one sample, sequenced in a study of blood T cell repertoires in COVID-19. Some clones are missing from TCRdb's copy, which holds only in-frame ones; the method was immunoSEQ multiplex PCR. The sample comprises roughly 100,000 clones, over 80% of which are singletons, and just under 2% rests with the top ten. Sequenced sample: peripheral blood. The receptor source for this set is a man aged 70-80 years with active or convalescent COVID-19.

J is TRBJ1-2 and V is TRBV6-5; TRBD1 agrees at 7 bases. CDR3 length: 14 amino acids. The J segment lost 1 base and the V segment lost 6 bases, leaving 5 bases of the junction unmatched. Germline assignment: CDR1 MNHEY and CDR2 SVGAGI. CDR3 nucleotides: TGTGCCAGCAGGAGGGGGGACAGTAACTATGGCTACACCTTC. Protein product: CASRRGDSNYGYTF.

The chain uses TRBV28 and TRBJ1-1; unclear D gene. Per the germline V gene, CDR1 is MDHEN and CDR2 is SYDVKM. This CDR3 has 14 residues. V was pared by 5 bases and J by 0 bases, with 10 bases between. DNA for the CDR3: TGTGCCAGCAGTCCCGGCACAGTGAACACTGAAGCTTTCTTT. It translates to CASSPGTVNTEAFF.

The rearrangement joins TRBV7-2 to TRBJ2-5; the D is unclear. From germline, CDR1 is SGHTA and CDR2 FQGNSA. V was shortened by 5 bases and J by 4 bases, with 14 bases between the two germline ends. CDR3 size: 14 residues. The CDR3 DNA sequence: TGTGCCAGCAGCCCGAGCGTCTATCGAGAGACCCAGTACTTC. It translates to CASSPSVYRETQYF.

The chain employs TRBV19 and TRBJ2-3, with 8 bases fitting TRBD1. The germline gives CDR1 LNHDA, CDR2 SQIVND (reference sequence). V was pared by 5 bases and J by 2 bases, with 9 bases of the junction left unmatched. The CDR3 is made up of 16 amino acids. The CDR3 region has the DNA TGTGCCAGTAGTTTCCTGGGACAGGTTTACACAGATACGCAGTATTTT. Amino acids: CASSFLGQVYTDTQYF.

The chain recombines TRBV29-1 with TRBJ2-7; D unresolved. Trimming removed 6 bases from V and 2 bases from J, with 8 bases in between. CDR1 and CDR2 (germline): SQVTM, ANQGSEA. The CDR3 has 11 amino acids. The CDR3 protein is CSVRRAYEQYF. CDR3 in DNA: TGCAGCGTCCGACGGGCCTACGAGCAGTACTTC.

The V and J genes are TRBV28 and TRBJ1-1; D might be TRBD1 (6 bases). The CDR3 length is 15 residues. Trimming pared 5 bases from V and 5 bases from J, leaving 18 bases between. Germline V gene lookup returns CDR1 MDHEN and CDR2 SYDVKM. CDR3 sequence (DNA): TGTGCCAGCAGTACTATCCACAGGGTTGGGACTGAAGCTTTCTTT. Translating it yields CASSTIHRVGTEAFF.

This clone was seen only once. The chain recombines TRBV2 with TRBJ2-7, with a weak D call TRBD1 (5 bases). V gave up 7 bases and J gave up 5 bases, with 18 bases separating them. CDR1 is SNHLY and CDR2 is FYNNEI in the germline V gene. This CDR3 region has 14 residues. The CDR3 nucleotides are TGTGCCAGCACTGTGGACACGAAAGGCCACGAGCAGTACTTC. Translated: CASTVDTKGHEQYF.

The chain combines TRBV7-2 with TRBJ1-6, with D tentatively TRBD1 (5 bases). V dropped 1 base and J dropped 10 bases, with 14 bases sitting between them. The CDR3 consists of 15 residues. Germline lookup yields CDR1 SGHTA and CDR2 FQGNSA. The CDR3: CASSLVQGRQSPLHF. CDR3 sequence (DNA): TGTGCCAGCAGCTTAGTTCAGGGTCGGCAGTCACCCCTCCACTTT.

Concerning this clone: One junction end disagrees with the germline gene, perhaps due to a read error. The chain carries TRBV3-1 (or the pseudogene TRBV3-2) and TRBJ2-5, with 12 bases fitting TRBD2. Germline V CDR1 and CDR2: LGHDT, YNNKEL (reference sequence). The CDR3 consists of 15 residues. This chain's CDR3 is CASTQRASGGGTQYF. The CDR3 coding sequence is TGTGCCAGCACCCAACGGGCTAGCGGGGGGGGAACCCAGTACTTC.

The chain is built from TRBV7-8 and TRBJ1-5; 7 positions agree with TRBD1. Germline loops: CDR1 SGHVS, CDR2 FQNEAQ. The CDR3 contains 14 residues. Unmatched junction bases numbered 7, after V lost 5 bases and J lost 6 bases. The CDR3 sequence is CASSHDRARQPQHF. The CDR3 nucleotides are TGTGCCAGCAGCCATGACAGGGCCCGTCAGCCCCAGCATTTT.

This clone was observed a few times. The chain couples TRBV5-1 to TRBJ2-3; perhaps TRBD2 as D (6 bases). The germline V gene has CDR1 SGHRS and CDR2 YFSETQ. The CDR3 length is 14 residues. With 4 bases removed from V and 5 bases from J, the gap between germline ends came to 14 bases. The CDR3 loop is CASSDRSEGDTQYF. DNA for the CDR3: TGCGCCAGCAGCGATAGGTCGGAGGGAGATACGCAGTATTTT.

This chain connects TRBV5-1 to TRBJ2-2, with TRBD2 matching over 10 bases. The V gene end was trimmed by 0 bases and the J gene end by 3 bases; junction bases not matched to a gene: 2. Germline V lookup: CDR1 SGHRS, CDR2 YFSETQ. This CDR3 comprises 16 residues. The CDR3 coding sequence is TGCGCCAGCAGCTTGGCTAGCGGGGGAGACACCGGGGAGCTGTTTTTT. It translates to CASSLASGGDTGELFF.

This rearrangement joins TRBV14 to TRBJ1-2, with D possibly being TRBD1 (6 bases). V was clipped by 4 bases and J by 2 bases, with 23 bases between them. The CDR3 totals 18 residues. Germline V gene data show CDR1 as SGHDN and CDR2 as FVKESK. The CDR3 DNA reads as TGTGCCAGCAGCCTAGCTTCCAAGGATGCAGGGGCCAACTATGGCTACACCTTC. Amino acids: CASSLASKDAGANYGYTF.

This clone was counted once. The V and J genes are TRBV24-1 and TRBJ1-2; 9 bases are shared with TRBD1. The CDR3 covers 15 residues. The germline V gene has CDR1 KGHDR and CDR2 SFDVKD. The trim removed 3 bases at V and 2 bases at J, leaving 3 bases unmatched. This chain's CDR3 is CATSDGGTGNYGYTF. The CDR3 coding sequence is TGTGCCACCAGTGATGGCGGGACAGGGAACTATGGCTACACCTTC.

The chain combines TRBV5-1 with TRBJ2-7; TRBD2 aligns across 7 bases. CDR1 is SGHRS, CDR2 YFSETQ, per germline. V lost 8 bases and J lost 11; bases outside the gene matches: 7. The CDR3 consists of 10 residues. CDR3 nucleotide sequence: TGCGCCAGTGGGCACCGGGGGGAGTACTTC. It codes for CASGHRGEYF.

This chain links TRBV6-2 or TRBV6-3 with TRBJ2-4, with 7 positions matching TRBD2. Germline CDR1 and CDR2: MNHEY and SVGEGT. There are 14 residues in the CDR3. V was clipped by 5 bases and J by 9 bases; unmatched bases: 10. The CDR3 nucleotides are TGTGCCAGCAGTAGCGGGACCCTGGGCAGCATTCAGTACTTC. As protein: CASSSGTLGSIQYF.

The CDR3 region has the DNA TGTGCCAGCAGGGCGGGACAGGGGGAGAGTCAGCCCCAGCATTTT. Residues: CASRAGQGESQPQHF. The chain links TRBV28 to TRBJ1-5, with 11 nucleotides matching TRBD1. V shed 6 bases and J 6 bases; nucleotides not matched to a gene: 7. This CDR3 has 15 residues. Germline V lookup: CDR1 MDHEN, CDR2 SYDVKM.

This rearrangement joins TRBV5-1 to TRBJ2-7, with a weak D call TRBD2 (6 bases). The V and J ends lost 0 bases and 2 bases respectively, with 15 bases between them. The germline V gene encodes CDR1 SGHRS and CDR2 YFSETQ. This CDR3 region has 16 residues. CDR3 sequence: CASSLGRLVGAYEQYF. For the CDR3, the DNA is TGCGCCAGCAGCTTGGGTCGACTAGTGGGGGCCTACGAGCAGTACTTC.

This chain joins TRBV7-9 and TRBJ1-1, with a possible D match to TRBD1 (5 bases). The CDR3 consists of 15 residues. Germline values: CDR1 SEHNR, CDR2 FQNEAQ (reference sequence). V lost 3 bases and J 5 bases, leaving 16 bases between the germline ends. The CDR3 loop reads CASSFSWTGGTEAFF. The DNA of the CDR3 is TGTGCCAGCAGCTTCTCCTGGACCGGGGGGACTGAAGCTTTCTTT.

This rearrangement joins TRBV9 to TRBJ1-4; TRBD1 is a possible D gene (5 bases). The germline CDR1 and CDR2 sequences are SGDLS and YYNGEE. The CDR3 is made up of 14 amino acids. Deletions cut 4 bases from V and 8 bases from J, with 15 bases between. CDR3 sequence reads: CASSLTQGREKLFF. The CDR3 DNA sequence: TGTGCCAGCAGCTTAACCCAGGGTAGGGAAAAACTGTTTTTT.

V gene TRBV7-3 combines with J gene TRBJ2-1; 8 bases align to TRBD2. Germline V lookup: CDR1 SGHTA, CDR2 FQGTGA. This CDR3 region has 16 residues. Trimming took 5 bases from V and 2 from J; bases not matched to a gene: 8. The CDR3 nucleotides read TGTGCCAGCAGCCCGGGGCGGGGGGCCGCCTACAATGAGCAGTTCTTC. It codes for CASSPGRGAAYNEQFF.

The rearrangement uses TRBV9 and TRBJ2-5, with 8 bases fitting TRBD2. The CDR3 contains 17 residues. CDR1 is SGDLS, CDR2 YYNGEE, per germline. With 4 bases clipped from V and 1 base from J, the junction kept 12 bases outside the gene matches. The DNA for the CDR3 is TGTGCCAGCAGCCCTGACTGGGGCGGGGGGCGCCAAGAGACCCAGTACTTC. Translated, it gives CASSPDWGGGRQETQYF.

This clone came up a few times. The chain couples TRBV6-1 to TRBJ2-7; 12 bases line up with TRBD2. Germline V gives CDR1 MNHNS, CDR2 SASEGT. This CDR3 is 15 amino acids long. Trimming took 0 bases from V and 3 from J; bases not matched to a gene: 0. The CDR3: CASSEALAGGYEQYF. The CDR3 nucleotides read TGTGCCAGCAGTGAAGCACTAGCGGGGGGCTACGAGCAGTACTTC.

The chain employs TRBV7-8 and TRBJ1-1; no clear D gene. This CDR3 region has 14 residues. From germline, CDR1 is SGHVS and CDR2 FQNEAQ. Trimming took 2 bases from V and 1 from J, leaving 8 bases between them. CDR3 sequence reads: CASSLTEGNTEAFF. CDR3 nucleotides: TGTGCCAGCAGCTTAACGGAGGGGAACACTGAAGCTTTCTTT.

The genes are TRBV28 and TRBJ2-5; weak D call: TRBD2 (6 bases). CDR3 length: 13 residues. V was shortened by 4 bases and J by 5 bases, with 11 bases between the two germline ends. In germline, CDR1 is MDHEN, CDR2 SYDVKM. In nucleotides, the CDR3 is TGTGCCAGCAGTTATGGAGGGGTCGAGACCCAGTACTTC. Translating gives CASSYGGVETQYF.

The chain uses TRBV5-5 and TRBJ2-2; TRBD1 agrees at 7 bases. Germline V gives CDR1 SGHKS, CDR2 YYEKEE (reference sequence). J was trimmed by 0 bases and V by 4 bases; bases with no gene match: 9. The CDR3 is 17 residues long. The CDR3 here is CASSRLLQGSNTGELFF. Written as DNA, the CDR3 is TGTGCCAGCAGCCGACTGCTACAGGGGTCGAACACCGGGGAGCTGTTTTTT.

The gene calls are TRBV5-1 and TRBJ2-2; D may be TRBD2 (6 bases). Germline assignment: CDR1 SGHRS and CDR2 YFSETQ. The germline V and J ends were trimmed by 4 bases and 6 bases, with 10 bases remaining between them. This CDR3 region has 13 residues. The CDR3 sequence: CASSEWGAGELFF. The DNA of the CDR3 is TGCGCCAGCAGCGAATGGGGGGCCGGGGAGCTGTTTTTT.

The rearrangement links TRBV7-6 to TRBJ2-3, with 8 bases lining up with TRBD2. The CDR3 length is 16 residues. V was clipped by 3 bases and J by 2 bases; unmatched bases: 7. Germline V gene data show CDR1 as SGHVS and CDR2 as FNYEAQ. The DNA of the CDR3 is TGTGCCAGCAGCTTGGGCGGGGGGTACCTCACAGATACGCAGTATTTT. It encodes CASSLGGGYLTDTQYF.

A word on this clone: Different DNA sequences within this sample yield the same CDR3. V is TRBV12-3 or TRBV12-4 and J is TRBJ1-6; D is unclear. This CDR3 region has 12 residues. V dropped 5 bases and J dropped 6 bases, with 5 bases sitting between them. CDR3 sequence: CASSLSNSPLHF. The CDR3 region has the DNA TGTGCCAGCAGTCTTAGTAATTCACCCCTCCACTTT.

The DNA of the CDR3 is TGTGCCAGCAGTCGAAGGAGCGTAGGCAATGAGCAGTTCTTC. It yields the protein CASSRRSVGNEQFF. The chain is built from TRBV6-6 and TRBJ2-1; D gene uncertain. Germline lookup yields CDR1 MNHNY and CDR2 SVGAGI (reference sequence). The V end was cut by 5 bases, the J end by 6 bases, with 14 bases between. The CDR3 has 14 residues.

The chain has TRBV7-2 and TRBJ1-5; 10 bases fit TRBD1. This CDR3 comprises 16 residues. Germline V lookup: CDR1 SGHTA, CDR2 FQGNSA. V was pared by 4 bases and J by 2 bases, with 5 bases of the junction left unmatched. The CDR3, as DNA: TGTGCCAGCAGCTCCCTCGGGACAGGGGGCAATCAGCCCCAGCATTTT. Residues: CASSSLGTGGNQPQHF.